The 17 T cell receptor beta chains in this list originate from one sample, sequenced in a study of blood T cell repertoires in COVID-19. Profiling relied on immunoSEQ multiplex PCR, and the TCRdb table lists in-frame clones only, not all of them. The sample shows about 45,000 clones, 82% of them seen only once. Source material: peripheral blood. These TCRs come from a human donor in a cohort sampled during active COVID-19.

The gene calls are TRBV5-1 and TRBJ2-2; perhaps TRBD1 as D (6 bases). CDR1 SGHRS and CDR2 YFSETQ come from the germline V gene. V was trimmed by 7 bases and J by 5 bases, leaving 6 bases between them. The CDR3 extends over 11 amino acids. In DNA, the CDR3 is TGCGCCAGCGGACAGACCGGGGAGCTGTTTTTT. Translating gives CASGQTGELFF.

This sequence joins TRBV19 and TRBJ2-7; TRBD1 matches at 11 bases. Trimming at V came to 2 bases and at J to 2 bases, leaving 2 bases not matched to a gene. The CDR3 is 15 amino acids. Germline CDR1 is LNHDA and CDR2 is SQIVND (reference sequence). The CDR3 coding sequence is TGTGCCAGTAGTATATCGGGACAGGGGGCCTACGAGCAGTACTTC. It translates to CASSISGQGAYEQYF.

This chain uses TRBV10-1 with TRBJ1-1; 9 positions agree with TRBD1. The V segment lost 5 bases and the J segment 1 base; nucleotides outside the gene matches: 2. CDR3 length: 14 amino acids. Germline CDR1 WNHNN, CDR2 SYGVQD (reference sequence). DNA of the CDR3: TGCGCCAGCAGTCCGGGACAGGGGAACACTGAAGCTTTCTTT. Residues: CASSPGQGNTEAFF.

This rearrangement joins TRBV5-1 to TRBJ1-3; D gene unclear. Trimming took 0 bases from V and 4 from J, leaving 14 bases between them. CDR1 is SGHRS and CDR2 is YFSETQ in the germline V gene. CDR3 length: 16 amino acids. The CDR3 loop reads CASSLGSVSTGNTIYF. DNA of the CDR3: TGCGCCAGCAGCTTGGGCTCCGTCTCCACAGGAAACACCATATATTTT.

The chain recombines TRBV28 with TRBJ2-1, with D tentatively TRBD2 (6 bases). Germline assignment: CDR1 MDHEN and CDR2 SYDVKM. The CDR3 is 15 residues long. Trimming removed 7 bases at V and 6 bases at J, with 19 bases between. The CDR3 region is CASTPAGQLFNEQFF. The CDR3 region has the DNA TGTGCCAGCACCCCCGCGGGGCAGCTTTTCAATGAGCAGTTCTTC. The variable domain in full, completed from reference TRBV28 and TRBJ2-1, reads DVKVTQSSRYLVKRTGEKVFLECVQDMDHENMFWYRQDPGLGLRLIYFSYDVKMKEKGDIPEGYSVSREKKERFSLILESASTNQTSMYLCASTPAGQLFNEQFFGPGTRLTVL.

In DNA form, the CDR3 reads TGCAGTGCGTCCCAGGGGGAGACCCAGTACTTC. This codes for CSASQGETQYF. The rearrangement links TRBV20-1 to TRBJ2-5; possible D gene TRBD1, 6 bases. Trimming took 6 bases from V and 5 from J, leaving 10 bases between them. Germline V gene data show CDR1 as DFQATT and CDR2 as SNEGSKA (reference sequence). This CDR3 comprises 11 residues.

The chain carries TRBV19 and TRBJ2-7, with D possibly being TRBD2 (5 bases). The germline CDR1 and CDR2 sequences are LNHDA and SQIVND (reference sequence). Trimming left V 7 bases short and J 5 bases short, with 21 bases between. The CDR3 is 15 residues long. CDR3 DNA: TGTGCCAGTACCAATCGCCCGGGCAGAGGGCACGAGCAGTACTTC. It yields the protein CASTNRPGRGHEQYF. The variable domain in full, with the rest retrieved from reference TRBV19 and TRBJ2-7, is DGGITQSPKYLFRKEGQNVTLSCEQNLNHDAMYWYRQDPGQGLRLIYYSQIVNDFQKGDIAEGYSVSREKKESFPLTVTSAQKNPTAFYLCASTNRPGRGHEQYFGPGTRLTVT.

The chain recombines TRBV10-3 with TRBJ2-7; 7 nucleotides match TRBD2. The trim removed 10 bases at V and 4 bases at J, leaving 7 bases unmatched. Germline CDR1 ENHRY, CDR2 SYGVKD. The CDR3 length is 12 residues. The CDR3 DNA reads as TGTGCCACCCGGGGGGAAACGTACGAGCAGTACTTC. This gives the protein CATRGETYEQYF.

The chain employs TRBV6-2 or TRBV6-3 and TRBJ1-5; D is undetermined. The germline V gene encodes CDR1 MNHEY and CDR2 SVGEGT. This CDR3 is built from 13 residues. V lost 5 bases, J lost 4 bases, and 9 bases lay in between. Here the CDR3 DNA reads TGTGCCAGCAGTCCAGACACGAATCAGCCCCAGCATTTT. It specifies CASSPDTNQPQHF.

This rearrangement joins TRBV5-1 to TRBJ2-7; possibly TRBD2 for D (6 bases). In germline, CDR1 is SGHRS, CDR2 YFSETQ. The V end lost 2 bases, the J end lost 7 bases, and 10 bases lay between the germline ends. The length of the CDR3 is 12 residues. For the CDR3, the DNA is TGCGCCAGCAGCTTAGACGGGGGAGAGCAGTACTTC. Its translation: CASSLDGGEQYF.

The J gene is TRBJ2-7, the V gene TRBV6-6; 12 bases agree with TRBD1. The CDR3 contains 13 residues. Losses at the gene ends were 8 bases for V and 6 bases for J; bases not matched to a gene: 5. Germline V gene sequence: CDR1 MNHNY, CDR2 SVGAGI (reference sequence). The chain's CDR3 is CASSQGQGAEQYF. The DNA for the CDR3 is TGTGCCAGCTCACAGGGACAGGGGGCCGAGCAGTACTTC.

This clone was seen a handful of times. The chain employs TRBV29-1 and TRBJ2-7; D possibly corresponds to TRBD1 (6 bases). CDR3 length: 13 residues. Per the germline V gene, CDR1 is SQVTM and CDR2 is ANQGSEA. Trimming stripped 5 bases from V and 1 base from J, with 12 bases between. As DNA, the CDR3 is TGCAGCGTTACGACCAGGGGATCCTACGAGCAGTACTTC. This encodes CSVTTRGSYEQYF.

For the CDR3, the DNA is TGTGCCAGCAGCCCTAGCCTAGGGCACACAGATACGCAGTATTTT. Amino acids: CASSPSLGHTDTQYF. The rearrangement uses TRBV7-8 and TRBJ2-3, with D possibly matching TRBD2 (5 bases). V shed 5 bases and J shed 2 bases, with 14 bases lying between them. CDR1 and CDR2 (germline): SGHVS, FQNEAQ. The CDR3 contains 15 residues. Full variable domain (remainder filled in from reference TRBV7-8 and TRBJ2-3): GAGVSQSPRYKVAKRGQDVALRCDPISGHVSLFWYQQALGQGPEFLTYFQNEAQLDKSGLPSDRFFAERPEGSVSTLKIQRTQQEDSAVYLCASSPSLGHTDTQYFGPGTRLTVL.

J is TRBJ2-3 and V is TRBV24-1, with D perhaps matching TRBD2 (5 bases). Per germline, CDR1 KGHDR and CDR2 SFDVKD. V shed 9 bases and J shed 6 bases, with 12 bases lying between them. The CDR3 spans 12 residues. For the CDR3, the DNA is TGTGCCACCGAAGGAGGTCGGGATACGCAGTATTTT. Translated: CATEGGRDTQYF.

The chain uses TRBV18 and TRBJ1-6; a possible D gene is TRBD1 (6 bases). This CDR3 region has 16 residues. Germline CDR1 and CDR2: KGHSH and LQKENI. V was pared by 2 bases and J by 5 bases, with 13 bases between. CDR3 protein: CASSPIMDSDNSPLHF. In DNA, the CDR3 is TGTGCCAGCTCACCAATCATGGACAGCGATAATTCACCCCTCCACTTT. Full variable domain (rest looked up from reference TRBV18 and TRBJ1-6): NAGVMQNPRHLVRRRGQEARLRCSPMKGHSHVYWYRQLPEEGLKFMVYLQKENIIDESGMPKERFSAEFPKEGPSILRIQQVVRGDSAAYFCASSPIMDSDNSPLHFGNGTRLTVT.

The V call is TRBV28, the J call TRBJ2-1; 8 bases fit TRBD2. V lost 3 bases to trimming and J lost 8 bases; unmatched junction nucleotides: 9. Germline V gene lookup returns CDR1 MDHEN and CDR2 SYDVKM. The CDR3 has 15 residues. The CDR3 spells CASSFAGTSIHEQFF. Written as DNA, the CDR3 is TGTGCCAGCAGTTTCGCCGGGACTAGTATCCATGAGCAGTTCTTC.

The chain links TRBV6-5 to TRBJ2-7; 8 bases are a match to TRBD1. CDR1 and CDR2 from the germline V gene are MNHEY and SVGAGI. Trimming took 6 bases from V and 2 from J; bases not matched to a gene: 6. This CDR3 spans 14 amino acids. CDR3 loop: CASRDPGQAYEQYF. In DNA, the CDR3 is TGTGCCAGCAGGGATCCGGGACAGGCCTACGAGCAGTACTTC.